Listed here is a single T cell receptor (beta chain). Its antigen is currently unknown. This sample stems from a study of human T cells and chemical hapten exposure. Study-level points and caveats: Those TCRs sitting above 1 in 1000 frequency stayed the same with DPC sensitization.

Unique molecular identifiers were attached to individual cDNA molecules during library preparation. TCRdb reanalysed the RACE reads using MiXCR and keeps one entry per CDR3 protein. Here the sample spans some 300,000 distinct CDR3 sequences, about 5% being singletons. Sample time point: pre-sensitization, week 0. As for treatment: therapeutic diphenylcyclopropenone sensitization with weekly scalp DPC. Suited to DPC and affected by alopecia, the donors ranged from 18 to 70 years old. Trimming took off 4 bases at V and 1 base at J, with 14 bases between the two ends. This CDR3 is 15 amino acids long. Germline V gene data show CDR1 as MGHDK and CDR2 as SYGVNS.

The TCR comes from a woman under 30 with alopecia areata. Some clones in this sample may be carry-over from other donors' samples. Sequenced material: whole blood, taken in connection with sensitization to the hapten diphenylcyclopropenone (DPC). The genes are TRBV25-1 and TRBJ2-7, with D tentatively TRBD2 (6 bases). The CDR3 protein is CASSAFSGESYEQYF. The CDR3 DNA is TGTGCCAGCAGTGCTTTCTCGGGAGAATCCTACGAGCAGTACTTC.